Below, 21 T cell receptor beta chains from the same sample are listed, as sequenced in a study of identical twins. TCRdb redid the calling of the 5' RACE reads with MiXCR, one entry per CDR3 protein. The table has 250,000 to 300,000 distinct CDR3 sequences, 8.5% to 9.5% seen once. Separately, the same data were catalogued under a study of yellow fever vaccine responses in identical twins.

Sequenced material: CD8+ T cells sorted from blood. These receptors came from a woman aged 18-29 years in good health.

The chain couples TRBV30 to TRBJ2-1; no definite D call. Trimming stripped 5 bases from V and 7 bases from J, with 18 bases between. This CDR3 contains 14 residues. Germline V gene sequence: CDR1 GTSNPN, CDR2 SVGIG (reference sequence). CDR3 sequence (DNA): TGTGCCTGGGGTCCCCCAGTCGGTGGGAATGAGCAGTTCTTC. This gives the protein CAWGPPVGGNEQFF. Complete variable domain (other parts from reference TRBV30 and TRBJ2-1): SQTIHQWPATLVQPVGSPLSLECTVEGTSNPNLYWYRQAAGRGLQLLFYSVGIGQISSEVPQNLSASRPQDRQFILSSKKLLLSDSGFYLCAWGPPVGGNEQFFGPGTRLTVL.

The J gene is TRBJ2-3, the V gene TRBV4-3, with D perhaps matching TRBD1 (6 bases). V lost 3 bases and J 5 bases, leaving 15 bases between the germline ends. Per the germline V gene, CDR1 is LGHNA and CDR2 is YSLEER. This CDR3 region has 15 residues. The CDR3 coding sequence is TGCGCCAGCAGCCACAGGGGCCAGGACGAAGATACGCAGTATTTT. This codes for CASSHRGQDEDTQYF.

The J gene is TRBJ1-2, the V gene TRBV2; 7 nucleotides line up with TRBD1. The CDR3 spans 12 residues. With V trimmed by 9 bases and J by 3 bases, 4 bases remained unmatched. Looked up from germline, CDR1 is SNHLY and CDR2 is FYNNEI. The CDR3 sequence: CARSGTDYGYTF. In DNA form, the CDR3 reads TGTGCCAGATCCGGGACAGACTATGGCTACACCTTC.

This sequence joins TRBV30 and TRBJ2-3; tentative D call: TRBD2 (7 bases). Trimming removed 1 base from V and 0 bases from J, with 11 bases in between. This CDR3 has 15 amino acids. Germline values: CDR1 GTSNPN, CDR2 SVGIG (reference sequence). CDR3 amino acids: CAWSDGGASTDTQYF. The CDR3 coding sequence is TGTGCCTGGAGTGATGGGGGGGCCAGCACAGATACGCAGTATTTT.

This clonotype came up many times. The chain couples TRBV10-3 to TRBJ2-2; D unresolved. The CDR3 spans 15 residues. The germline V gene encodes CDR1 ENHRY and CDR2 SYGVKD. The ends were cut back, 3 bases at V and 0 bases at J, with 8 bases in the middle. Here the CDR3 reads CAISDELSNTGELFF. The CDR3 region has the DNA TGTGCCATCAGTGACGAACTTTCGAACACCGGGGAGCTGTTTTTT.

With respect to this clonotype: A read error may account for a junction end that differs from germline. The V gene is TRBV7-9, the J gene TRBJ1-1; D gene uncertain. This CDR3 has 12 amino acids. From germline, CDR1 is SEHNR and CDR2 FQNEAQ (reference sequence). The CDR3 loop reads CASRLDAPEAFF. In DNA, the CDR3 is TGTGCCAGCAGGTTAGACGCCCCTGAAGCTTTCTTT.

This clonotype was counted ten times or more. The V and J genes are TRBV27 and TRBJ2-4; no firm D call. The V gene lost 7 bases and the J gene lost 0 bases, with 16 bases spanning the gap. Germline V gene data show CDR1 as MNHEY and CDR2 as SMNVEV (reference sequence). This CDR3 region has 16 residues. The CDR3 DNA reads TGTGCCAGCACTTCGCCACTCCTGTTAGCCAAAAACATTCAGTACTTC. This sequence encodes CASTSPLLLAKNIQYF.

In this sample, this clonotype turned up a few times. The J gene is TRBJ2-5, the V gene TRBV9; 8 positions agree with TRBD1. Germline CDR1 is SGDLS and CDR2 is YYNGEE. J was trimmed by 1 base and V by 0 bases; bases with no gene match: 5. CDR3 length equals 16 residues. The CDR3 spells CASSVGQGMSQETQYF. CDR3 DNA sequence: TGTGCCAGCAGCGTAGGACAGGGGATGTCCCAAGAGACCCAGTACTTC.

This clonotype was observed a few times. The chain is built from TRBV27 and TRBJ2-7; D might be TRBD1 (5 bases). The CDR3 covers 13 residues. V was cut by 8 bases and J by 4 bases, with 15 bases left in between. Per the germline V gene, CDR1 is MNHEY and CDR2 is SMNVEV (reference sequence). CDR3 residues: CASGETGDYEQYF. Here the CDR3 DNA reads TGTGCCAGCGGGGAAACAGGAGATTACGAGCAGTACTTC.

This clonotype appeared a few times. This chain links TRBV28 with TRBJ2-7; D remains unclear. V was cut by 5 bases and J by 2 bases, with 10 bases left in between. CDR1 is MDHEN and CDR2 is SYDVKM in the germline V gene. This CDR3 contains 13 residues. CDR3 protein: CASSIKVAYEQYF. CDR3 DNA: TGTGCCAGCAGTATAAAGGTCGCCTACGAGCAGTACTTC.

V is TRBV24-1 and J is TRBJ1-5; weak D call: TRBD1 (5 bases). The germline CDR1 and CDR2 sequences are KGHDR and SFDVKD. This CDR3 is built from 16 residues. The germline V and J ends were trimmed by 4 bases and 2 bases, with 14 bases remaining between them. The CDR3 loop is CATSDPLQEGNQPQHF. The CDR3, as DNA: TGTGCCACCAGTGACCCTCTACAGGAGGGCAATCAGCCCCAGCATTTT.

The genes are TRBV13 and TRBJ2-5; 10 nucleotides line up with TRBD1. CDR1 and CDR2 from the germline V gene are PRHDT and FYEKMQ (reference sequence). This CDR3 is 15 amino acids long. V shed 1 base, J shed 6 bases, and the junction held 5 bases outside the gene matches. The CDR3 region is CASSLEGQGSKTQYF. The DNA of the CDR3 is TGTGCCAGCAGCTTAGAGGGACAGGGGTCAAAGACCCAGTACTTC.

This clonotype has ten or more counts. The chain has TRBV29-1 and TRBJ2-3; the match to TRBD1 covers 12 bases. CDR3 length: 14 residues. Germline CDR1 and CDR2: SQVTM and ANQGSEA. V lost 4 bases and J lost 4; bases outside the gene matches: 3. The CDR3 reads CSVVGQGAPDTQYF. CDR3 sequence (DNA): TGCAGCGTTGTGGGACAGGGGGCCCCAGATACGCAGTATTTT.

This clonotype was detected only a few times. The V and J genes are TRBV12-3 or TRBV12-4 and TRBJ1-5; D ambiguous. V dropped 5 bases and J dropped 0 bases, with 17 bases sitting between them. The CDR3 covers 17 residues. The CDR3 is CASSGGYSIYSNQPQHF. The CDR3 bases are TGTGCCAGCAGTGGCGGGTACAGCATTTATAGCAATCAGCCCCAGCATTTT.

A few counts support this clonotype. The rearrangement joins TRBV7-9 to TRBJ2-7; D is unclear. CDR1 SEHNR and CDR2 FQNEAQ come from the germline V gene (reference sequence). Trimming took 5 bases from V and 3 from J, leaving 20 bases between them. The CDR3 runs 16 residues. CDR3 in DNA: TGTGCCAGCAGCGAACCGGGCCAACTTATAGGCTACGAGCAGTACTTC. Translated, it gives CASSEPGQLIGYEQYF.

The chain links TRBV24-1 to TRBJ1-2; 12 nucleotides agree with TRBD1. With V trimmed by 5 bases and J by 4 bases, 4 bases remained unmatched. The V gene's germline CDR1 is KGHDR and CDR2 SFDVKD. The CDR3 is 15 amino acids. The CDR3 loop is CATSGGDRGLYGYTF. Here the CDR3 DNA reads TGTGCCACCAGTGGTGGGGACAGGGGGCTCTATGGCTACACCTTC.

The sample holds a few counts of this clonotype. This rearrangement joins TRBV11-2 to TRBJ2-7; D is possibly TRBD1 (6 bases). CDR3 size: 17 residues. Trimming took off 0 bases at V and 4 bases at J, with 19 bases between the two ends. Germline V CDR1 and CDR2: SGHAT, FQNNGV. The CDR3 region has the DNA TGTGCCAGCAGCTTAGATCTTTCCGTAGGGGGACGTTACGAGCAGTACTTC. The encoded protein is CASSLDLSVGGRYEQYF.

This clonotype was recorded a few times. The chain carries TRBV20-1 and TRBJ2-7, with a tentative D call TRBD1 (5 bases). Trimming removed 4 bases from V and 3 bases from J, with 19 bases in between. The CDR3 totals 15 residues. The germline gives CDR1 DFQATT, CDR2 SNEGSKA (reference sequence). CDR3: CSATPTGPSYYEQYF. CDR3 in DNA: TGCAGTGCTACTCCTACAGGCCCCTCATACTACGAGCAGTACTTC.

This clonotype was picked up a small number of times. V and J are TRBV6-5 and TRBJ2-6; 7 positions match TRBD1. The CDR3 sequence is 18 residues long. Germline loops: CDR1 MNHEY, CDR2 SVGAGI. The trim removed 5 bases at V and 0 bases at J, leaving 10 bases unmatched. In nucleotides, the CDR3 is TGTGCCAGCAGTCCCTCGACAGGGCTGTTCTCTGGGGCCAACGTCCTGACTTTC. Amino acid sequence: CASSPSTGLFSGANVLTF.

This clonotype came up a few times. The CDR3: CASSLKYFRDDSYNEQFF. The CDR3 DNA reads TGCGCCAGCAGCTTGAAGTATTTTCGGGACGACTCCTACAATGAGCAGTTCTTC. This chain uses TRBV5-1 with TRBJ2-1; tentatively, D is TRBD1 or TRBD2 (5 bases each). Trimming took off 1 base at V and 0 bases at J, with 17 bases between the two ends. Germline lookup yields CDR1 SGHRS and CDR2 YFSETQ. The CDR3 is made up of 18 amino acids. Variable domain in full (rest from reference TRBV5-1 and TRBJ2-1): KAGVTQTPRYLIKTRGQQVTLSCSPISGHRSVSWYQQTPGQGLQFLFEYFSETQRNKGNFPGRFSGRQFSNSRSEMNVSTLELGDSALYLCASSLKYFRDDSYNEQFFGPGTRLTVL.

The rearrangement links TRBV29-1 to TRBJ1-3; maybe TRBD1 (6 bases). The CDR3 spans 14 residues. Trimming pared 6 bases from V and 5 bases from J, leaving 17 bases between. Germline assignment: CDR1 SQVTM and CDR2 ANQGSEA. CDR3 loop: CSVAVVGGRNTIYF. In DNA, the CDR3 is TGCAGCGTCGCTGTAGTAGGGGGGAGAAACACCATATATTTT.